The 17 T cell receptor beta chains below were found in one sample sequenced in a study of blood T cells in healthy people across ages. It was with a sample-barcoded 5' primer and a J-beta primer mix that a second PCR of roughly 6 to 12 cycles was run. Each CDR3 protein gets one entry after TCRdb re-called the 5' RACE reads with MiXCR. This table holds around 1,000,000 distinct CDR3 sequences, about 23% found once. This same sample was also taken into another study, of T cells of mothers and their children.

Sample: blood. The origin of the receptors is a girl aged 2-10 years in good health.

This clonotype was counted a few times. The J gene is TRBJ2-1, the V gene TRBV7-6; perhaps TRBD1 as D (5 bases). The CDR3 loop spans 13 amino acids. Trimming took off 5 bases at V and 15 bases at J, with 20 bases between the two ends. Germline-derived CDR1 and CDR2 are SGHVS and FNYEAQ. As DNA, the CDR3 is TGTGCCAGCAGCGCCTTAGTAGGGGATCCGGCGTTCTTC. Its protein is CASSALVGDPAFF.

This clonotype turned up a few times. The V call is TRBV28, the J call TRBJ2-5; possible D gene TRBD2, 7 bases. V was shortened by 9 bases and J by 5 bases, with 25 bases between the two germline ends. Per germline, CDR1 MDHEN and CDR2 SYDVKM. CDR3 length: 16 residues. The CDR3 coding sequence is TGTGCCAGTTCGACGAGGGGGGGTAGAAATTTCGAGACCCAGTACTTC. This codes for CASSTRGGRNFETQYF.

The J gene is TRBJ1-1, the V gene TRBV29-1, with D maybe TRBD1 (5 bases). V was shortened by 6 bases and J by 4 bases, with 15 bases between the two germline ends. Germline V gene data show CDR1 as SQVTM and CDR2 as ANQGSEA. This CDR3 has 13 residues. In nucleotides, the CDR3 is TGCAGCGTGCTCCGATGGGGGGTCACTGAAGCTTTCTTT. This encodes CSVLRWGVTEAFF.

The V call is TRBV7-9, the J call TRBJ1-4; maybe TRBD1 (5 bases). V lost 6 bases and J lost 0, with 11 bases in between. The CDR3 spans 15 residues. Germline CDR1 SEHNR, CDR2 FQNEAQ (reference sequence). This CDR3 reads CASSTGATTNEKLFF. CDR3 nucleotides: TGTGCCAGCAGTACCGGGGCAACAACTAATGAAAAACTGTTTTTT.

V and J are TRBV5-1 and TRBJ2-6; 10 positions agree with TRBD2. The CDR3 spans 18 residues. Per the germline V gene, CDR1 is SGHRS and CDR2 is YFSETQ. The junction had 12 bases not matched to a gene; V was cut back by 5 bases and J by 4 bases. The CDR3 DNA sequence: TGCGCCAGCAGAGGAACGGGACTAGCGAAGAGGGGGGCCAACGTCCTGACTTTC. Translation gives CASRGTGLAKRGANVLTF.

The rearrangement links TRBV13 to TRBJ2-2, with TRBD1 matching over 10 bases. The CDR3 spans 16 residues. Losses at the gene ends were 2 bases for V and 9 bases for J; bases not matched to a gene: 9. The germline CDR1 and CDR2 sequences are PRHDT and FYEKMQ (reference sequence). The CDR3 nucleotides are TGTGCCAGCAGCTTAAATCCCGGGACAGGGGACCGGGAGCTGTTTTTT. It yields the protein CASSLNPGTGDRELFF.

This clonotype was counted a few times. The chain carries TRBV5-1 and TRBJ1-1, with D uncertain. Germline CDR1 SGHRS, CDR2 YFSETQ. The V gene lost 3 bases and the J gene lost 1 base, with 10 bases spanning the gap. CDR3 length: 14 amino acids. Here the CDR3 reads CASSSEGGNTEAFF. The CDR3 bases are TGCGCCAGCAGCTCAGAGGGTGGGAACACTGAAGCTTTCTTT.

This clonotype was counted a few times. The V gene is TRBV27, the J gene TRBJ2-1; 14 bases agree with TRBD2. CDR3 length: 16 amino acids. Unmatched junction bases numbered 4, after V lost 6 bases and J lost 3 bases. Germline CDR1 MNHEY, CDR2 SMNVEV (reference sequence). CDR3 DNA sequence: TGTGCCAGCAGGGGACTAGCGGGAGACCGCTACAATGAGCAGTTCTTC. Its protein product is CASRGLAGDRYNEQFF.

CDR3 residues: CASRDGGGPYTQYF. CDR3 bases: TGTGCCAGCAGAGATGGCGGGGGGCCATATACGCAGTATTTT. The chain joins TRBV2 to TRBJ2-3; 8 bases match TRBD2. With 6 bases clipped from V and 7 bases from J, the junction kept 9 bases outside the gene matches. Per the germline V gene, CDR1 is SNHLY and CDR2 is FYNNEI. This CDR3 is 14 amino acids long. Supplemented by reference TRBV2 and TRBJ2-3, the full variable domain reads EPEVTQTPSHQVTQMGQEVILRCVPISNHLYFYWYRQILGQKVEFLVSFYNNEISEKSEIFDDQFSVERPDGSNFTLKIRSTKLEDSAMYFCASRDGGGPYTQYFGPGTRLTVL.

The CDR3 loop is CASSYLDRDPDTQYF. CDR3 bases: TGTGCCAGCAGTTACTTGGACAGGGACCCAGATACGCAGTATTTT. The V and J genes are TRBV6-6 and TRBJ2-3; TRBD1 agrees at 8 bases. After removal of 1 base from V and 4 bases from J, the junction contained 4 bases not matched to a gene. Germline loops: CDR1 MNHNY, CDR2 SVGAGI (reference sequence). CDR3 length: 15 residues.

This clonotype showed up just a few times. The chain recombines TRBV7-2 with TRBJ2-1; no clear D. Per the germline V gene, CDR1 is SGHTA and CDR2 is FQGNSA. The CDR3 is made up of 14 amino acids. Trimming left V 2 bases short and J 4 bases short, with 9 bases between. In DNA, the CDR3 is TGTGCCAGCAGCTTATCGGTGGCTTACAATGAGCAGTTCTTC. Protein sequence: CASSLSVAYNEQFF.

There are many counts of this clonotype. This chain connects TRBV12-3 or TRBV12-4 to TRBJ1-5; TRBD1 might be the D (5 bases). The V end lost 6 bases, the J end lost 0 bases, and 12 bases lay between the germline ends. This CDR3 spans 15 amino acids. The chain's CDR3 is CASSFGGYSNQPQHF. DNA of the CDR3: TGTGCCAGCAGCTTCGGGGGGTATAGCAATCAGCCCCAGCATTTT.

This clonotype has a handful of counts. At one of its ends the junction is not consistent with the germline gene, which may arise from a read error. The chain recombines TRBV5-1 with TRBJ2-1; 7 nucleotides agree with TRBD1. CDR3 length: 17 amino acids. Germline V gene sequence: CDR1 SGHRS, CDR2 YFSETQ. CDR3 sequence (DNA): TGCGCCAGCAGCTCGGGACAGATATCATCGGTACTTTCGGAGCAGTATTTC. Translated, it gives CASSSGQISSVLSEQYF.

The chain links TRBV20-1 to TRBJ2-7, with 10 bases that match TRBD2. In germline, CDR1 is DFQATT, CDR2 SNEGSKA (reference sequence). The CDR3 loop spans 13 amino acids. The junction had 8 bases not matched to a gene; V was cut back by 6 bases and J by 6 bases. The chain's CDR3 is CSAPGTSEIEQYF. As DNA, the CDR3 is TGCAGTGCGCCCGGGACTAGCGAGATCGAGCAGTACTTC.

This chain links TRBV29-1 with TRBJ2-7; D might be TRBD1 (8 bases). Germline V CDR1 and CDR2: SQVTM, ANQGSEA. The V gene lost 7 bases and the J gene lost 3 bases, with 16 bases spanning the gap. The CDR3 covers 13 residues. CDR3 in amino acids: CSAMTGEGYEQYF. The CDR3, as DNA: TGCAGCGCCATGACAGGGGAGGGCTACGAGCAGTACTTC.

The rearrangement uses TRBV7-9 and TRBJ1-2; 8 bases line up with TRBD1. Germline loops: CDR1 SEHNR, CDR2 FQNEAQ (reference sequence). There are 13 residues in the CDR3. The J segment lost 6 bases and the V segment lost 4 bases, leaving 4 bases of the junction unmatched. The CDR3 coding sequence is TGTGCCAGCAGCTCGGTGGACAGGGATGGCTACACCTTC. This codes for CASSSVDRDGYTF.

This clonotype occurred a few times. This rearrangement joins TRBV20-1 to TRBJ2-7; 9 bases align to TRBD2. The CDR3 consists of 13 residues. Germline V gives CDR1 DFQATT, CDR2 SNEGSKA (reference sequence). The trim removed 4 bases at V and 4 bases at J, leaving 5 bases unmatched. Here the CDR3 DNA reads TGCAGTGCTAAAGTAGCGGGGGTTTACGAGCAGTACTTC. Encoded protein: CSAKVAGVYEQYF.